These 26 T cell receptor beta chains were sequenced from one sample in a study of T cell repertoires in aging, cancer and after chemotherapy. Rearranged V-D-J TRB sequences were amplified with a mixed TRB-A/B primer pool. TCRdb ran MiXCR on the multiplex PCR reads and lists one entry per CDR3 protein. The sample records about 5,000 distinct CDR3 sequences, less than 25% being singletons. Amplification of TCR beta used genomic DNA extracted from peripheral blood. Sequenced material: blood. Receptor source: a human donor with a blood cancer.

Within the sample, this clonotype is medium-sized. The chain combines TRBV12-3 or TRBV12-4 with TRBJ2-1, with D uncertain. The CDR3 runs 13 residues. V was shortened by 5 bases and J by 3 bases, with 8 bases between the two germline ends. This chain's CDR3 is CASSLSSYNEQFF. CDR3 DNA sequence: TGTGCCAGCAGTCTCTCGAGCTACAATGAGCAGTTCTTC.

By proportion, this clonotype is medium-sized (0.01 to 0.1%). CDR3 bases: TGTGCCAGCAGACAGGGCAATGAGCAGTTCTTC. As protein: CASRQGNEQFF. The V call is TRBV5-4, the J call TRBJ2-1, with D tentatively TRBD1 (6 bases). The germline gives CDR1 SGHNT, CDR2 YYREEE (reference sequence). V was pared by 5 bases and J by 6 bases, with 6 bases between. The CDR3 runs 11 residues.

V is TRBV20-1 and J is TRBJ2-5, with TRBD2 matching 8 bases. CDR1 and CDR2 from the germline V gene are DFQATT and SNEGSKA (reference sequence). There are 15 residues in the CDR3. The V segment lost 6 bases and the J segment 2 bases; nucleotides outside the gene matches: 11. The DNA of the CDR3 is TGCAGTGCCCAGAACGCGGGGGGACGACAAGAGACCCAGTACTTC. Amino acid sequence: CSAQNAGGRQETQYF.

The rearrangement uses TRBV4-1 and TRBJ2-5; no clear D gene. Germline loops: CDR1 MGHRA, CDR2 YSYEKL. This CDR3 region has 16 residues. V lost 0 bases and J 5 bases, leaving 16 bases between the germline ends. In DNA, the CDR3 is TGCGCCAGCAGCCAAGATGCAGGCATCTTAGGGGAGACCCAGTACTTC. This gives the protein CASSQDAGILGETQYF.

This clonotype is labeled medium-sized (0.01 to 0.1%). CDR3 sequence: CASSPPGVNEQFF. DNA for the CDR3: TGTGCCAGCTCACCTCCAGGGGTCAATGAGCAGTTCTTC. The genes are TRBV18 and TRBJ2-1; possibly TRBD1 for D (6 bases). V lost 3 bases and J 6 bases, leaving 9 bases between the germline ends. The CDR3 contains 13 residues. The germline V gene has CDR1 KGHSH and CDR2 LQKENI.

This rearrangement joins TRBV6-2 or TRBV6-3 to TRBJ2-1; 8 nucleotides line up with TRBD2. Germline V lookup: CDR1 MNHEY, CDR2 SVGEGT. Unmatched junction bases numbered 7, after V lost 6 bases and J lost 6 bases. The CDR3 is made up of 14 amino acids. CDR3 sequence reads: CASSSGGAFNEQFF. CDR3 nucleotide sequence: TGTGCCAGCAGCTCGGGGGGGGCCTTCAATGAGCAGTTCTTC.

The chain couples TRBV4-2 to TRBJ2-2, with D possibly being TRBD1 (6 bases). CDR3 length equals 19 residues. Germline V lookup: CDR1 LGHNA, CDR2 YNFKEQ. V shed 1 base and J shed 4 bases, with 22 bases lying between them. CDR3 sequence reads: CASSQGIPRTASGTGELFF. In DNA form, the CDR3 reads TGTGCCAGCAGCCAAGGGATCCCGCGGACAGCCTCGGGCACCGGGGAGCTGTTTTTT.

This clonotype is medium-sized (0.01 to 0.1%) by share. The rearrangement links TRBV19 to TRBJ1-6; TRBD1 matches at 7 bases. CDR1 and CDR2 from the germline V gene are LNHDA and SQIVND (reference sequence). V lost 5 bases and J lost 8; bases outside the gene matches: 0. This CDR3 has 12 amino acids. The CDR3 DNA reads TGTGCCAGTAGTGGACAGGATTCACCCCTCCACTTT. Its translation: CASSGQDSPLHF.

This clonotype ranks as medium-sized (0.01 to 0.1%). The CDR3 protein is CSAGQGAASHEQFF. In DNA, the CDR3 is TGCAGCGCCGGACAGGGGGCGGCCTCCCATGAGCAGTTCTTC. The chain is built from TRBV29-1 and TRBJ2-1, with 11 bases lining up with TRBD1. CDR3 length equals 14 residues. Germline V gene lookup returns CDR1 SQVTM and CDR2 ANQGSEA. J lost 8 bases, V lost 7 bases, and 10 bases had no gene match.

As concerns this clonotype: Just one base apart from a much larger clone, this may be a read error. The chain recombines TRBV19 with TRBJ1-2; no reliable D call. Looked up from germline, CDR1 is LNHDA and CDR2 is SQIVND (reference sequence). The CDR3 covers 12 residues. Trimming left V 3 bases short and J 8 bases short, with 10 bases between. CDR3 DNA sequence: TGTGCCAGTAGTATCGGCCCGTGGGGCTACACCTTC. As protein: CASSIGPWGYTF.

This clonotype rates as medium-sized. This chain joins TRBV5-1 and TRBJ2-6; possible D gene TRBD1, 6 bases. Looked up from germline, CDR1 is SGHRS and CDR2 is YFSETQ. Trimming took off 4 bases at V and 0 bases at J, with 14 bases between the two ends. This CDR3 contains 17 residues. The CDR3 sequence: CASSTGTPFSGANVLTF. The CDR3 coding sequence is TGCGCCAGCAGCACCGGGACACCGTTCTCTGGGGCCAACGTCCTGACTTTC.

In its sample, this clonotype is medium-sized. The chain is built from TRBV18 and TRBJ1-2, with D possibly TRBD1 on 5 matching bases. The CDR3 has 14 residues. V was cut by 0 bases and J by 4 bases, with 9 bases left in between. Germline V CDR1 and CDR2: KGHSH, LQKENI. The CDR3: CASSPPGPSYGYTF. CDR3 sequence (DNA): TGTGCCAGCTCACCACCGGGGCCAAGCTATGGCTACACCTTC.

By sample fraction, this clonotype is medium-sized. The chain has TRBV24-1 and TRBJ2-1; 8 bases agree with TRBD1. CDR3 length: 14 amino acids. V lost 5 bases and J lost 6; bases outside the gene matches: 5. CDR1 and CDR2 (germline): KGHDR, SFDVKD. The CDR3, as DNA: TGTGCCACCAGTGGGACAGGGAGGCGCAATGAGCAGTTCTTC. It yields the protein CATSGTGRRNEQFF.

Sample share makes this clonotype medium-sized (0.01 to 0.1%). V and J are TRBV18 and TRBJ1-4; possible D gene TRBD1, 5 bases. Germline V CDR1 and CDR2: KGHSH, LQKENI. The CDR3 has 14 amino acids. Deletions cut 3 bases from V and 4 bases from J, with 9 bases between. The CDR3 sequence: CASSPGTVNEKLFF. The CDR3 DNA follows: TGTGCCAGCTCACCTGGGACGGTTAATGAAAAACTGTTTTTT.

Within the sample, this clonotype is large. The chain carries TRBV29-1 and TRBJ2-1; either TRBD1 or TRBD2 may fit D (6 bases each). The ends were cut back, 4 bases at V and 4 bases at J, with 14 bases in the middle. Germline V gives CDR1 SQVTM, CDR2 ANQGSEA. The CDR3 is 14 amino acids. The CDR3 sequence is CSVGSRGGYNEQFF. As DNA, the CDR3 is TGCAGCGTTGGGAGCAGGGGAGGTTACAATGAGCAGTTCTTC.

By share, this clonotype counts as medium-sized (0.01 to 0.1%). The chain combines TRBV6-1 with TRBJ1-2, with D possibly TRBD1 on 6 matching bases. The CDR3 extends over 15 amino acids. Germline V gives CDR1 MNHNS, CDR2 SASEGT. V lost 5 bases, J lost 4 bases, and 17 bases lay in between. The CDR3 nucleotides are TGTGCCAGCAGTCGGGCTACGGGGGCGCTCTATGGCTACACCTTC. The encoded protein is CASSRATGALYGYTF.

By its share, this clonotype is medium-sized (0.01 to 0.1%). The J gene is TRBJ2-3, the V gene TRBV20-1; 10 positions agree with TRBD2. This CDR3 comprises 15 residues. From germline, CDR1 is DFQATT and CDR2 SNEGSKA (reference sequence). The junction had 5 bases not matched to a gene; V was cut back by 4 bases and J by 1 base. The CDR3: CSAITSGAGTDTQYF. The CDR3 nucleotides are TGCAGTGCTATTACTAGCGGGGCAGGCACAGATACGCAGTATTTT.

This clonotype is classed as medium-sized (0.01 to 0.1%). The rearrangement links TRBV19 to TRBJ2-7, with D perhaps matching TRBD1 (6 bases). The CDR3 extends over 12 amino acids. The V and J ends lost 5 bases and 2 bases respectively, with 7 bases between them. Germline CDR1 reads LNHDA; CDR2 reads SQIVND (reference sequence). This CDR3 is CASSRDTYEQYF. The CDR3 DNA sequence: TGTGCCAGTAGTCGGGACACCTACGAGCAGTACTTC.

In this sample, this clonotype turned up a few times. The V call is TRBV12-3 or TRBV12-4, the J call TRBJ1-1; D perhaps matches TRBD1 (6 bases). With 3 bases removed from V and 2 bases from J, the gap between germline ends came to 16 bases. This CDR3 spans 16 amino acids. CDR3 in amino acids: CASSFHYPGANTEAFF. The CDR3 nucleotides read TGTGCCAGCAGTTTTCATTACCCGGGGGCCAACACTGAAGCTTTCTTT.

This clonotype was seen only a few times. This rearrangement joins TRBV10-3 to TRBJ2-7; 11 bases are a match to TRBD1. CDR1 is ENHRY, CDR2 SYGVKD, per germline. V shed 2 bases, J shed 6 bases, and the junction held 3 bases outside the gene matches. There are 14 residues in the CDR3. The CDR3 DNA reads as TGTGCCATCAGTGAGCCGGGACAGGGGGTCGAGCAGTACTTC. As protein: CAISEPGQGVEQYF.

This clonotype is deemed medium-sized. The gene calls are TRBV6-6 and TRBJ1-2; D perhaps matches TRBD1 (6 bases). CDR1 is MNHNY and CDR2 is SVGAGI in the germline V gene (reference sequence). Trimming cost V 6 bases and J 0 bases, with 8 bases left between them. This CDR3 comprises 13 residues. CDR3 loop: CASRAGANYGYTF. The CDR3 region has the DNA TGTGCCAGCAGAGCAGGGGCTAACTATGGCTACACCTTC.

This clonotype is medium-sized in the sample. This sequence joins TRBV6-5 and TRBJ2-7; D remains ambiguous. The CDR3 contains 11 residues. The V gene's germline CDR1 is MNHEY and CDR2 SVGAGI. V was trimmed by 6 bases and J by 4 bases, leaving 7 bases between them. CDR3 DNA: TGTGCCAGCAGGAACATTTACGAGCAGTACTTC. This sequence encodes CASRNIYEQYF.

This clonotype is categorized as medium-sized. The chain couples TRBV18 to TRBJ2-5; D remains unclear. The CDR3 is 12 residues long. V shed 3 bases and J shed 4 bases, with 6 bases lying between them. The germline V gene has CDR1 KGHSH and CDR2 LQKENI. In DNA, the CDR3 is TGTGCCAGCTCACCTCGTGGAGAGACCCAGTACTTC. This encodes CASSPRGETQYF.

V gene TRBV5-5 combines with J gene TRBJ2-7; D might be TRBD1 or TRBD2, each matching 5 bases. V was shortened by 4 bases and J by 2 bases, with 10 bases between the two germline ends. This CDR3 has 13 residues. Germline CDR1 and CDR2: SGHKS and YYEKEE (reference sequence). The CDR3 reads CASSGTVTYEQYF. The DNA of the CDR3 is TGTGCCAGCAGCGGGACGGTAACCTACGAGCAGTACTTC. Complete variable domain (other parts from reference TRBV5-5 and TRBJ2-7): DAGVTQSPTHLIKTRGQQVTLRCSPISGHKSVSWYQQVLGQGPQFIFQYYEKEERGRGNFPDRFSARQFPNYSSELNVNALLLGDSALYLCASSGTVTYEQYFGPGTRLTVT.

Note on this clonotype: A much larger clone differs by one base, so this may be a read error. The gene calls are TRBV18 and TRBJ1-6; no clear D. Trimming removed 6 bases from V and 6 bases from J, with 18 bases in between. The CDR3 is 16 amino acids. CDR1 and CDR2 (germline): KGHSH, LQKENI. The CDR3 sequence is CASSSDQDALNSPLHF. As DNA, the CDR3 is TGTGCCAGCTCGTCAGACCAGGACGCCCTTAATTCACCCCTCCACTTT.

The V call is TRBV20-1, the J call TRBJ1-5; 9 bases agree with TRBD1. With V trimmed by 3 bases and J by 5 bases, 5 bases remained unmatched. The germline CDR1 and CDR2 sequences are DFQATT and SNEGSKA (reference sequence). The CDR3 consists of 14 residues. CDR3 bases: TGCAGTGCTAGCCTCGGGACAGGGTATCAGCCCCAGCATTTT. Translated: CSASLGTGYQPQHF.